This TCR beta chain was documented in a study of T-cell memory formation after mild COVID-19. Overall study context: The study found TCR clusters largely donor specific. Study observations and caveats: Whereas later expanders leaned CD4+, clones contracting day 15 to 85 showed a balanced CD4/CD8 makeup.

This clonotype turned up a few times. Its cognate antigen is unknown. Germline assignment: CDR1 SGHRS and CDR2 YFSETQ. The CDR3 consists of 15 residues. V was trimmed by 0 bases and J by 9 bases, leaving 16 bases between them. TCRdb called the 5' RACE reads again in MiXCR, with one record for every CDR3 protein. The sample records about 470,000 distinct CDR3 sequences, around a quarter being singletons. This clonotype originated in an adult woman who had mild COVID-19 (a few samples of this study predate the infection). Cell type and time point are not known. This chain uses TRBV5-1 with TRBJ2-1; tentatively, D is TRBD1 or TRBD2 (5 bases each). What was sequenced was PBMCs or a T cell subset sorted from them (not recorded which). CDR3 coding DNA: TGCGCCAGCAGCTTGGTTCAGGGAGTGCTGGGTGAGCAGTTCTTC. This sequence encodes CASSLVQGVLGEQFF.